These 15 T cell receptor beta chains were sequenced from one sample in a study of molecular identifiers for immune sequencing clone quantification. Using its own MiXCR run on the PCR reads, TCRdb lists one record per CDR3 protein. The sample records some 320,000 distinct CDR3 sequences, about a fifth being singletons. Source material: naive CD8+ T cells from blood, with Jurkat cell RNA spiked in. Subset meaning: FACS-sorted CD8+CD4-CCR7+CD45RA+ naive T cells. Every receptor here comes from a human donor in good health. Some libraries in this study had Jurkat cell RNA spiked in.

Regarding this clonotype: A read error may explain this, as a much larger clone is one base away. V is TRBV15 and J is TRBJ1-1, with D possibly TRBD1 on 5 matching bases. The CDR3 consists of 15 residues. Trimming shortened V by 1 base and J by 2 bases, and 11 bases separated the two germline ends. Germline CDR1 and CDR2: LNHNV and YYDKDF (reference sequence). The CDR3 here is CATSRGAGTNTEAFF. The DNA of the CDR3 is TGTGCCACCAGCAGAGGGGCAGGGACTAACACTGAAGCTTTCTTT.

Note on this clonotype: Mismatch with germline at one junction end may stem from a read error. The V and J genes are TRBV13 and TRBJ2-1, with a tentative D call TRBD2 (6 bases). Germline CDR1 is PRHDT and CDR2 is FYEKMQ (reference sequence). This CDR3 has 14 amino acids. The CDR3 sequence is CASTGQGGVNEQFF. For the CDR3, the DNA is TGTGCGAGCACGGGGCAGGGAGGAGTCAATGAGCAGTTCTTC. Full variable domain (remainder filled in from reference TRBV13 and TRBJ2-1): AAGVIQSPRHLIKEKRETATLKCYPIPRHDTVYWYQQGPGQDPQFLISFYEKMQSDKGSIPDRFSAQQFSDYHSELNMSSLELGDSALYFCASTGQGGVNEQFFGPGTRLTVL.

This clonotype was recorded at least ten times. The chain is built from TRBV5-1 and TRBJ2-5, with D uncertain. Germline values: CDR1 SGHRS, CDR2 YFSETQ. The CDR3 covers 16 residues. V shed 1 base and J shed 0 bases, with 13 bases lying between them. This CDR3 is CASSLRSWQNQETQYF. The CDR3 DNA reads as TGCGCCAGCAGCTTGAGATCCTGGCAGAACCAAGAGACCCAGTACTTC.

This clonotype was recorded at least ten times. V gene TRBV5-1 combines with J gene TRBJ2-7, with 11 bases aligning to TRBD2. V lost 3 bases and J lost 5; bases outside the gene matches: 13. The V gene's germline CDR1 is SGHRS and CDR2 YFSETQ. The CDR3 length is 17 residues. CDR3 DNA sequence: TGCGCCAGCAGCTCGAGCCTAGCGGGAGGTCCCCTCCACGAGCAGTACTTC. It translates to CASSSSLAGGPLHEQYF. The whole variable domain, remainder taken from reference TRBV5-1 and TRBJ2-7, is KAGVTQTPRYLIKTRGQQVTLSCSPISGHRSVSWYQQTPGQGLQFLFEYFSETQRNKGNFPGRFSGRQFSNSRSEMNVSTLELGDSALYLCASSSSLAGGPLHEQYFGPGTRLTVT.

Comment on this clonotype: This may stem from a read error, because a much larger clone lies one nucleotide away. In this CDR3 the conserved last residue, phenylalanine or tryptophan, is missing, so a read error is likely. CDR3 sequence reads: CASSQDWTDSGNTIYL. In DNA, the CDR3 is TGTGCCAGCAGCCAAGATTGGACAGACTCTGGAAACACCATATATCTT. This chain joins TRBV4-2 and TRBJ1-3, with D possibly TRBD1 on 6 matching bases. The CDR3 contains 16 residues. Germline lookup yields CDR1 LGHNA and CDR2 YNFKEQ. Trimming took off 0 bases at V and 0 bases at J, with 9 bases between the two ends.

This clonotype has more than one count but fewer than ten. This chain links TRBV4-1 with TRBJ2-7, with 8 bases lining up with TRBD2. The V and J ends lost 0 bases and 2 bases, in that order; junction bases with no gene match: 15. The length of the CDR3 is 19 residues. The germline gives CDR1 MGHRA, CDR2 YSYEKL. As DNA, the CDR3 is TGCGCCAGCAGCCAAGATATGAGGGGACCGGGACTAGGAGCCTACGAGCAGTACTTC. It is translated as CASSQDMRGPGLGAYEQYF.

This clonotype occurred many times. V gene TRBV20-1 combines with J gene TRBJ1-1; D is unresolved. This CDR3 comprises 14 residues. The V and J ends lost 0 bases and 0 bases respectively, with 8 bases between them. CDR1 is DFQATT and CDR2 is SNEGSKA in the germline V gene (reference sequence). CDR3: CSARDQQMNTEAFF. In DNA, the CDR3 is TGCAGTGCTAGAGATCAGCAGATGAACACTGAAGCTTTCTTT.

This clonotype was seen a single time. This could be a read error, since a much larger clone is one nucleotide away. The rearrangement joins TRBV19 to TRBJ2-7; 8 bases agree with TRBD1. The CDR3 contains 16 residues. Germline V lookup: CDR1 LNHDA, CDR2 SQIVND (reference sequence). V was clipped by 1 base and J by 5 bases; unmatched bases: 10. Here the CDR3 reads CASSIGDRGTFHEQYF. Written as DNA, the CDR3 is TGTGCCAGTAGTATAGGCGACAGGGGAACGTTCCACGAGCAGTACTTC.

With respect to this clonotype: One junction end disagrees with the germline gene, perhaps due to a read error. The chain uses TRBV11-2 and TRBJ2-7, with TRBD2 identical over 15 bases. Germline CDR1 SGHAT, CDR2 FQNNGV. The CDR3 is 16 residues long. The CDR3 spells CASSLGLAGGRYEQYF. The CDR3 nucleotides read TGCGCCAGCAGCTTAGGACTAGCGGGGGGGCGGTACGAGCAATACTTC.

The table lists this clonotype with a few counts. This may arise from a read error, as a much more abundant clone is one base away. This chain links TRBV29-1 with TRBJ1-1; D is uncertain. The CDR3 is 11 amino acids. Germline V gene data show CDR1 as SQVTM and CDR2 as ANQGSEA. For the CDR3, the DNA is TGCAGCTGGAGCTGGAACACTGAAGCTTCCTTT. Protein sequence: CSWSWNTEASF.

This clonotype was seen at least ten times. V is TRBV20-1 and J is TRBJ2-2; no clear D. The V and J ends lost 3 bases and 3 bases respectively, with 8 bases between them. This CDR3 has 13 amino acids. In germline, CDR1 is DFQATT, CDR2 SNEGSKA (reference sequence). In nucleotides, the CDR3 is TGCAGTGCTAGTAACCCGGACACCGGGGAGCTGTTTTTT. Translated: CSASNPDTGELFF.

This clonotype was detected ten times or more. This sequence joins TRBV28 and TRBJ1-4; D is perhaps TRBD1 (5 bases). Deletions cut 7 bases from V and 0 bases from J, with 15 bases between. Germline-derived CDR1 and CDR2 are MDHEN and SYDVKM. This CDR3 region has 16 residues. The CDR3 loop reads CASNPTGFATNEKLFF. In DNA form, the CDR3 reads TGTGCCAGCAATCCAACAGGTTTTGCAACTAATGAAAAACTGTTTTTT.

This clonotype was seen ten or more times. This chain links TRBV4-3 with TRBJ2-7; TRBD2 aligns across 9 bases. Germline V gives CDR1 LGHNA, CDR2 YSLEER. V lost 3 bases, J lost 2 bases, and 2 bases stayed unmatched. The CDR3 covers 14 residues. The CDR3 is CASSHGGGAYEQYF. The CDR3 nucleotides read TGCGCCAGCAGCCACGGCGGGGGGGCCTACGAGCAGTACTTC.

This clonotype occurred many times. The chain is built from TRBV28 and TRBJ1-3; 10 nucleotides match TRBD1. CDR1 is MDHEN and CDR2 is SYDVKM in the germline V gene. The CDR3 spans 12 residues. Germline trimming cut 5 bases from V and 12 bases from J; bases unmatched to any gene: 4. CDR3 in amino acids: CASSPRTGGIYF. In DNA, the CDR3 is TGTGCCAGCAGTCCTAGGACAGGGGGCATATATTTT.

The gene calls are TRBV29-1 and TRBJ1-2; D might be TRBD1 (5 bases). CDR3 length: 15 residues. The germline gives CDR1 SQVTM, CDR2 ANQGSEA. V was trimmed by 3 bases and J by 2 bases, leaving 16 bases between them. DNA of the CDR3: TGCAGCGTTGATCGGACGGGGCCGGGGAACTATGGCTACACCTTC. It yields the protein CSVDRTGPGNYGYTF.